Listed below are T cell receptor beta chains from one sample, sequenced in a study of blood T cell repertoires in COVID-19. TCRdb's copy holds only in-frame clones and misses some; the assay was immunoSEQ multiplex PCR. The sample holds some 300,000 clones, around 89% seen once. The sequencing input was peripheral blood. These receptors all come from a woman aged 50 to 60 with COVID-19, enrolled during active disease. Both conserved end residues are part of each CDR3. Fields, in order: D gene, J gene, V gene, clone size, CDR3 protein, CDR3 DNA. The D gene is left open where the match is weak. Only some rows state a clone size, as once, few, many or a class for expanded clones.

d_gene: -; j_gene: TRBJ1-3; v_gene: TRBV4-1; abundance: -; CDR3aa: CASSHPVGASGNTIYF; CDR3nt: TGCGCCAGCAGCCATCCTGTAGGGGCCTCTGGAAACACCATATATTTT
d_gene: TRBD2; j_gene: TRBJ2-1; v_gene: TRBV3-1/TRBV3-2; abundance: -; CDR3aa: CASSQGTSGRGFNEQFF; CDR3nt: TGTGCCAGCAGCCAAGGGACTAGCGGGAGGGGCTTCAATGAGCAGTTCTTC
d_gene: -; j_gene: TRBJ2-3; v_gene: TRBV19; abundance: -; CDR3aa: CASRKQGSISDTQYF; CDR3nt: TGTGCCAGTAGAAAACAGGGATCCATTAGTGATACGCAGTATTTT
d_gene: -; j_gene: TRBJ2-1; v_gene: TRBV14; abundance: -; CDR3aa: CASSRRALTSYNEQFF; CDR3nt: TGTGCCAGCAGCCGGCGGGCCCTAACCTCCTACAATGAGCAGTTCTTC
d_gene: -; j_gene: TRBJ2-7; v_gene: TRBV29-1; abundance: -; CDR3aa: CSVRQAEQYF; CDR3nt: TGCAGCGTGAGACAGGCCGAGCAGTACTTC
d_gene: -; j_gene: TRBJ2-3; v_gene: TRBV2; abundance: -; CDR3aa: CASRRTGGTDTQYF; CDR3nt: TGTGCCAGCAGGCGGACTGGGGGCACAGATACGCAGTATTTT
d_gene: TRBD1; j_gene: TRBJ1-2; v_gene: TRBV19; abundance: -; CDR3aa: CASNPGQGLWGYTF; CDR3nt: TGTGCCAGTAATCCGGGACAGGGCCTTTGGGGCTACACCTTC
d_gene: TRBD2; j_gene: TRBJ2-7; v_gene: TRBV19; abundance: -; CDR3aa: CASSIDPVGLAGQYF; CDR3nt: TGTGCCAGTAGTATAGATCCTGTGGGCCTAGCGGGACAGTACTTC
d_gene: -; j_gene: TRBJ1-1; v_gene: TRBV5-1; abundance: -; CDR3aa: CASSQGQPTEAFF; CDR3nt: TGCGCCAGCAGCCAAGGACAGCCAACTGAAGCTTTCTTT
d_gene: -; j_gene: TRBJ1-1; v_gene: TRBV5-1; abundance: once; CDR3aa: CASSLLTGVTEAFF; CDR3nt: TGCGCCAGCAGCTTGCTTACAGGCGTCACTGAAGCTTTCTTT
d_gene: TRBD1; j_gene: TRBJ2-7; v_gene: TRBV5-8; abundance: few; CDR3aa: CASRLTGGLYEQYF; CDR3nt: TGTGCCAGCAGATTGACAGGGGGCCTGTACGAGCAGTACTTC
d_gene: -; j_gene: TRBJ2-2; v_gene: TRBV9; abundance: few; CDR3aa: CASSPGGGELFF; CDR3nt: TGTGCCAGCAGCCCCGGGGGCGGGGAGCTGTTTTTT
d_gene: -; j_gene: TRBJ1-3; v_gene: TRBV5-1; abundance: -; CDR3aa: CASSLAISTVGNTIYF; CDR3nt: TGCGCCAGCAGCTTGGCCATTTCCACGGTCGGAAACACCATATATTTT
d_gene: TRBD1; j_gene: TRBJ2-5; v_gene: TRBV7-2; abundance: -; CDR3aa: CASSFTGGWETQYF; CDR3nt: TGTGCCAGCAGCTTTACAGGGGGGTGGGAGACCCAGTACTTC
d_gene: -; j_gene: TRBJ2-7; v_gene: TRBV19; abundance: -; CDR3aa: CASSMDKGYEQYF; CDR3nt: TGTGCCAGTAGTATGGACAAAGGCTACGAGCAGTACTTC
d_gene: TRBD1; j_gene: TRBJ2-7; v_gene: TRBV3-1/TRBV3-2; abundance: -; CDR3aa: CASSQDRQGRYEQYF; CDR3nt: TGTGCCAGCAGCCAAGATAGACAGGGGAGGTACGAGCAGTACTTC
d_gene: -; j_gene: TRBJ1-5; v_gene: TRBV15; abundance: -; CDR3aa: CATSRGQPSNQPQHF; CDR3nt: TGTGCCACCAGCCGAGGACAGCCTAGCAATCAGCCCCAGCATTTT
d_gene: -; j_gene: TRBJ1-1; v_gene: TRBV16; abundance: -; CDR3aa: CASSQSRSGVGTEAFF; CDR3nt: TGTGCCAGCAGCCAATCTCGTTCGGGGGTGGGCACTGAAGCTTTCTTT
d_gene: TRBD2; j_gene: TRBJ2-2; v_gene: TRBV19; abundance: -; CDR3aa: CASVRREAGTGELFF; CDR3nt: TGTGCCAGCGTCAGGCGGGAGGCGGGCACCGGGGAGCTGTTTTTT
d_gene: TRBD1; j_gene: TRBJ1-2; v_gene: TRBV5-1; abundance: -; CDR3aa: CASSFATGEGGYTF; CDR3nt: TGCGCCAGCAGCTTTGCCACAGGGGAAGGTGGCTACACCTTC
d_gene: TRBD2; j_gene: TRBJ2-3; v_gene: TRBV29-1; abundance: -; CDR3aa: CSVYQPRTSTDTQYF; CDR3nt: TGCAGCGTCTATCAACCTCGGACTAGTACAGATACGCAGTATTTT
d_gene: TRBD1; j_gene: TRBJ1-5; v_gene: TRBV27; abundance: -; CDR3aa: CASGPFETGTQPQHF; CDR3nt: TGTGCCAGCGGGCCTTTCGAGACAGGGACTCAGCCCCAGCATTTT
d_gene: -; j_gene: TRBJ2-1; v_gene: TRBV2; abundance: -; CDR3aa: CASVRETAAEQFF; CDR3nt: TGTGCCAGCGTAAGAGAAACCGCGGCCGAGCAGTTCTTC
d_gene: -; j_gene: TRBJ1-1; v_gene: TRBV30; abundance: -; CDR3aa: CAWSVGPNTEAFF; CDR3nt: TGTGCCTGGAGTGTTGGCCCGAACACTGAAGCTTTCTTT
d_gene: -; j_gene: TRBJ2-7; v_gene: TRBV5-1; abundance: -; CDR3aa: CASSLGARYEAGEQYF; CDR3nt: TGCGCCAGCAGCTTGGGGGCCAGATACGAGGCGGGCGAGCAGTACTTC
d_gene: TRBD2; j_gene: TRBJ2-7; v_gene: TRBV19; abundance: -; CDR3aa: CASSVRGIYEQYF; CDR3nt: TGTGCCAGTAGTGTGCGGGGGATCTACGAGCAGTACTTC
d_gene: -; j_gene: TRBJ2-5; v_gene: TRBV19; abundance: -; CDR3aa: CASSIEGRVETQYF; CDR3nt: TGTGCCAGTAGTATAGAGGGCAGGGTCGAGACCCAGTACTTC
d_gene: -; j_gene: TRBJ2-1; v_gene: TRBV28; abundance: -; CDR3aa: CASNLSGNEQFF; CDR3nt: TGTGCCAGCAATCTGTCGGGGAATGAGCAGTTCTTC
d_gene: -; j_gene: TRBJ2-2; v_gene: TRBV19; abundance: many; CDR3aa: CASSNLALNTGELFF; CDR3nt: TGTGCCAGTAGCAATCTAGCGCTAAACACCGGGGAGCTGTTTTTT
d_gene: TRBD2; j_gene: TRBJ2-7; v_gene: TRBV29-1; abundance: -; CDR3aa: CSVTSGSFSYEQYF; CDR3nt: TGCAGCGTGACTAGCGGGAGTTTTTCCTACGAGCAGTACTTC
d_gene: -; j_gene: TRBJ2-1; v_gene: TRBV9; abundance: -; CDR3aa: CASSVGAGLYNEQFF; CDR3nt: TGTGCCAGCAGCGTAGGCGCAGGGCTTTACAATGAGCAGTTCTTC
d_gene: TRBD2; j_gene: TRBJ2-2; v_gene: TRBV7-9; abundance: -; CDR3aa: CASSSLPGLVRTGELFF; CDR3nt: TGTGCCAGCAGCTCACTACCGGGACTAGTAAGGACCGGGGAGCTGTTTTTT
d_gene: TRBD1; j_gene: TRBJ1-1; v_gene: TRBV2; abundance: -; CDR3aa: CASSDATGGPRNTEAFF; CDR3nt: TGTGCCAGCAGTGACGCGACAGGGGGTCCCCGGAACACTGAAGCTTTCTTT
d_gene: -; j_gene: TRBJ2-7; v_gene: TRBV18; abundance: -; CDR3aa: CASSPGSEQYF; CDR3nt: TGTGCCAGCTCACCTGGGAGCGAGCAGTACTTC
d_gene: TRBD2; j_gene: TRBJ2-1; v_gene: TRBV20-1; abundance: -; CDR3aa: CSASGTSMNEQFF; CDR3nt: TGCAGTGCTAGTGGGACTAGCATGAATGAGCAGTTCTTC
d_gene: -; j_gene: TRBJ1-2; v_gene: TRBV27; abundance: -; CDR3aa: CASTGGYGYTF; CDR3nt: TGTGCCAGCACGGGAGGATATGGCTACACCTTC
d_gene: TRBD1; j_gene: TRBJ1-6; v_gene: TRBV10-3; abundance: -; CDR3aa: CAIKGTGGPNSPLHF; CDR3nt: TGTGCCATCAAGGGGACAGGGGGCCCCAATTCACCCCTCCACTTT
d_gene: -; j_gene: TRBJ1-2; v_gene: TRBV5-5; abundance: -; CDR3aa: CASSLWQRDAGYTF; CDR3nt: TGTGCCAGCAGCCTCTGGCAGCGGGACGCTGGCTACACCTTC
d_gene: -; j_gene: TRBJ1-1; v_gene: TRBV19; abundance: -; CDR3aa: CASSGTPMNTEAFF; CDR3nt: TGTGCCAGTTCCGGGACACCCATGAACACTGAAGCTTTCTTT
d_gene: TRBD2; j_gene: TRBJ2-4; v_gene: TRBV4-3; abundance: -; CDR3aa: CASSQPTAGGQVKNIQYF; CDR3nt: TGCGCCAGCAGCCAACCCACCGCGGGGGGGCAAGTCAAAAACATTCAGTACTTC
d_gene: TRBD1; j_gene: TRBJ2-7; v_gene: TRBV20-1; abundance: -; CDR3aa: CSASPGQGNYEQYF; CDR3nt: TGCAGTGCTAGTCCGGGACAGGGAAACTACGAGCAGTACTTC
d_gene: TRBD2; j_gene: TRBJ2-5; v_gene: TRBV20-1; abundance: -; CDR3aa: CSASILAGGLPQETQYF; CDR3nt: TGCAGTGCTAGTATATTGGCGGGAGGGCTGCCCCAAGAGACCCAGTACTTC
d_gene: TRBD1; j_gene: TRBJ1-1; v_gene: TRBV18; abundance: once; CDR3aa: CASSPPTGGLTEAFF; CDR3nt: TGTGCCAGCTCACCACCTACAGGGGGCCTAACTGAAGCTTTCTTT
d_gene: -; j_gene: TRBJ1-1; v_gene: TRBV6-6; abundance: -; CDR3aa: CASSYEGGRAFF; CDR3nt: TGTGCCAGCAGTTACGAGGGCGGCAGAGCTTTCTTT
d_gene: TRBD1; j_gene: TRBJ2-2; v_gene: TRBV19; abundance: -; CDR3aa: CASSTGQYTGELFF; CDR3nt: TGTGCCAGTAGTACGGGACAGTACACCGGGGAGCTGTTTTTT
d_gene: TRBD1; j_gene: TRBJ1-2; v_gene: TRBV4-3; abundance: once; CDR3aa: CASSQGPTGGLYGYTF; CDR3nt: TGCGCCAGCAGCCAGGGACCGACAGGGGGGCTCTATGGCTACACCTTC
d_gene: -; j_gene: TRBJ1-3; v_gene: TRBV11-3; abundance: -; CDR3aa: CASSLDSPGLSGNTIYF; CDR3nt: TGTGCCAGCAGCTTAGACTCGCCAGGTCTCTCTGGAAACACCATATATTTT
d_gene: -; j_gene: TRBJ1-6; v_gene: TRBV7-2; abundance: -; CDR3aa: CASSFSSGGHRNSPLHF; CDR3nt: TGTGCCAGCAGCTTCTCTAGTGGCGGACACCGAAATTCACCCCTCCACTTT
d_gene: TRBD2; j_gene: TRBJ2-7; v_gene: TRBV5-1; abundance: once; CDR3aa: CASSLGSAGGPEQYF; CDR3nt: TGCGCCAGCAGCTTAGGGTCAGCGGGAGGGCCCGAGCAGTACTTC